Reported below is one TCR beta chain. The clone's antigen remains unknown. There are no base qualities to consult, and no much larger clone falls within one base. The data were obtained in a study of T-cell memory formation after mild COVID-19 (dated by TCRdb to the early 2020s). About the full investigation: TCR sequence clusters from the two donors were found to be largely donor specific. T-cell clones expanding and contracting after mild COVID-19 in a couple of donors were tracked by longitudinal TCRalpha and TCRbeta repertoire sequencing. Two young, previously healthy adult volunteers, one female and one male, were included in the cohort.

Inclusive of the bounding cysteine and phenylalanine, the CDR3 is 14 residues long. Kept here is only the CDR3 DNA, which spans 42 bases and is read in frame from base 1. CDR1 and CDR2 are drawn from the germline V gene: SGHNT, YENEEA. V trim: 7 bases; J trim: 0 bases; unmatched bases: 1. What the work shows at the level of the full study, not this receptor alone: Clones contracting from day 15 to 85 had balanced CD4/CD8 phenotypes, while a second wave expanding from day 15 to 37 was biased towards CD4+. Whether the second-wave clones peaking on day 37 were SARS-CoV-2 specific was not confirmed. Some responding clones were detected in pre-infection memory, which suggested that pre-existing cross-reactive memory T cells had joined the SARS-CoV-2 response. Contracting CD4+ clones turned up mainly in the CM and EM memory subsets, whereas EMRA was where CD8+ clones were enriched. Only two mild cases were covered by the study, and larger cohorts that include severe cases with pre-infection samples were considered necessary.

TCRdb lists the instrument as Illumina NovaSeq 6000. cDNA libraries for TCRalpha and TCRbeta were prepared by 5'RACE using constant-segment primers, with sample barcodes and unique molecular identifiers added. RNA was extracted from every sample with Trizol reagent. Libraries were amplified in two PCR steps, with a second sample barcode and Illumina TruSeq adapters added in the second step. Sequencing of the libraries was done on an Illumina NovaSeq, producing 2 x 150 bp paired-end reads. In the authors' own workflow: The reads were demultiplexed and collapsed into UMI-guided consensus sequences using migec v1.2.7. Using mixcr v2.1.11, the UMI consensuses were aligned to TRA and TRB V and J templates and assembled into clonotypes. Expanded or contracted clonotypes were those called significant by both edgeR and NoisET, with noise models trained on biological replicates. For edgeR calls, the cutoffs were a false discovery rate-adjusted p below 0.01 and a log2 fold-change threshold of 1. As an exploratory analysis of dynamics, max-normalized trajectories of the 1000 most abundant clonotypes were examined with PCA combined with hierarchical clustering. Each responding clone was given a CD4 or CD8 phenotype based on the CD4+ and CD8+ repertoires, which had been sequenced separately. Using fastp at Q25 and MiXCR, TCRdb reprocessed the public reads and kept productive beta chains. Duplicate CDR3 protein sequences are folded into a single record with the most common DNA and genes. The V and J calls, along with clone size, are taken from TCRdb and not from the paper's own processing. The sample table holds more than 350,000 distinct CDR3 sequences, of which approximately 21% were seen once. The ten largest clones add up to approximately 13% of the sample.

PBMCs were isolated by Ficoll-Paque density gradient centrifugation. The sequence links TRBV11-3 to TRBJ2-1, with 9 middle bases fitting TRBD2. The receptor comes from an adult woman who had mild COVID-19 (a few samples of this study predate the infection). The sample titles of this study are shuffled in the database, so cell type and time point are left out; the donor was told from shared clones. Sequencing was performed on PBMCs or a T cell subset sorted from them (not recorded which). The sequence in DNA is TGTGCCAGCATGCGGGAGGGCTCCTACAATGAGCAGTTCTTC. It translates to CASMREGSYNEQFF.